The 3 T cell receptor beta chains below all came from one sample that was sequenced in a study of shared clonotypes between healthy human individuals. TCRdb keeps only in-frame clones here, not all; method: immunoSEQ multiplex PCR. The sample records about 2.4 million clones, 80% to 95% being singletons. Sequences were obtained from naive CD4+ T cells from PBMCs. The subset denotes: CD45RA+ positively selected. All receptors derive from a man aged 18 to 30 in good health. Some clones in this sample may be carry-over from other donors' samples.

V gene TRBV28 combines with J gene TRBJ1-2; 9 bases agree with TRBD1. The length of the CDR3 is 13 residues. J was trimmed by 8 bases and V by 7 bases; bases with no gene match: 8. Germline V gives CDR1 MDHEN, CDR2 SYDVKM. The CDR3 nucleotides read TGTGCCAGCATCCCGGGACAGGGTGTCGGCTACACCTTC. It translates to CASIPGQGVGYTF.

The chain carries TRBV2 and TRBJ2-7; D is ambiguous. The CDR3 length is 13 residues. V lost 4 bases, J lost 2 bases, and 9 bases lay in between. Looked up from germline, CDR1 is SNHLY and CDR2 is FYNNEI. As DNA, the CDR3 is TGTGCCAGCAGTGTCCGAGAGACCTACGAGCAGTACTTC. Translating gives CASSVRETYEQYF.

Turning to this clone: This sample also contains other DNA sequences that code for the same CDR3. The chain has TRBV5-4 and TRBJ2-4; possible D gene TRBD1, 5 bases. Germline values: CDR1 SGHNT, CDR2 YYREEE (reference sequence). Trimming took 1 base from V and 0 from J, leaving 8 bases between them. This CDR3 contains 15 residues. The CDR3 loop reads CASSLSGLAKNIQYF. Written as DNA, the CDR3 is TGTGCCAGCAGCTTGTCAGGGTTAGCCAAAAACATTCAGTACTTC.